These 20 T cell receptor beta chains share one sample of origin, sequenced in a study of blood T cell repertoires in COVID-19. Assay: immunoSEQ multiplex PCR; the TCRdb copy retains only in-frame clones and omits some. The data contain roughly 120,000 clones, 80% to 90% of them singletons. The source material was peripheral blood. The receptor set was obtained from a woman aged 45-60 years with acute or convalescent COVID-19.

The J gene is TRBJ1-1, the V gene TRBV5-4; TRBD1 might be the D (5 bases). V was cut by 4 bases and J by 5 bases, with 12 bases left in between. This CDR3 contains 13 residues. CDR1 and CDR2 from the germline V gene are SGHNT and YYREEE (reference sequence). The DNA for the CDR3 is TGTGCCAGCAGCCCCTGGGGGGGGACTGAAGCTTTCTTT. It specifies CASSPWGGTEAFF.

This chain uses TRBV5-5 with TRBJ2-5; a weak D match, TRBD2 (6 bases). This CDR3 has 15 residues. Germline V CDR1 and CDR2: SGHKS, YYEKEE (reference sequence). Trimming took 1 base from V and 2 from J, leaving 12 bases between them. CDR3 amino acids: CASSLRWGDQETQYF. The CDR3 DNA follows: TGTGCCAGCAGCTTGCGGTGGGGGGATCAAGAGACCCAGTACTTC.

The chain combines TRBV20-1 with TRBJ2-3; a possible D gene is TRBD1 (6 bases). V dropped 3 bases and J dropped 2 bases, with 15 bases sitting between them. This CDR3 is built from 15 residues. Germline lookup yields CDR1 DFQATT and CDR2 SNEGSKA (reference sequence). The chain's CDR3 is CSASATGTYTDTQYF. CDR3 sequence (DNA): TGCAGTGCTAGTGCGACGGGGACATACACAGATACGCAGTATTTT.

This chain links TRBV5-1 with TRBJ2-7; the D gene is possibly TRBD2 (5 bases). Germline CDR1 reads SGHRS; CDR2 reads YFSETQ. The CDR3 runs to 15 residues. With 3 bases removed from V and 6 bases from J, the gap between germline ends came to 19 bases. CDR3 nucleotide sequence: TGCGCCAGCAGCTCGGACGTCGTAGGACTCTCCGAGCAGTACTTC. This codes for CASSSDVVGLSEQYF.

The genes are TRBV11-3 and TRBJ1-1; TRBD1 is a possible D gene (5 bases). The CDR3 spans 13 residues. Germline V gene lookup returns CDR1 SGHNT and CDR2 YENEEA. V dropped 5 bases and J dropped 4 bases, with 11 bases sitting between them. This CDR3 is CASSQGRGTEAFF. The CDR3 DNA sequence: TGTGCCAGCAGCCAAGGTAGGGGCACTGAAGCTTTCTTT.

V usage is TRBV18 and J usage is TRBJ1-3; D unresolved. Trimming pared 3 bases from V and 3 bases from J, leaving 6 bases between. The CDR3 totals 13 residues. Germline CDR1 reads KGHSH; CDR2 reads LQKENI. The CDR3 DNA is TGTGCCAGCTCACCCGAACTTGGAAACACCATATATTTT. As protein: CASSPELGNTIYF.

The chain carries TRBV9 and TRBJ2-1, with TRBD2 matching 9 bases. This CDR3 contains 14 residues. Losses at the gene ends were 4 bases for V and 8 bases for J; bases not matched to a gene: 7. Per the germline V gene, CDR1 is SGDLS and CDR2 is YYNGEE. The chain's CDR3 is CASSPAGGYYEQFF. CDR3 nucleotide sequence: TGTGCCAGCAGCCCAGCGGGGGGATATTATGAGCAGTTCTTC.

The V and J genes are TRBV7-9 and TRBJ2-1; possibly TRBD2 for D (6 bases). The CDR3 is 15 residues long. The germline V and J ends were trimmed by 4 bases and 5 bases, with 15 bases remaining between them. CDR1 SEHNR and CDR2 FQNEAQ come from the germline V gene (reference sequence). CDR3 nucleotide sequence: TGTGCCAGCAGCTCAGGAGGGAATATCGACAATGAGCAGTTCTTC. This translates into CASSSGGNIDNEQFF.

The rearrangement joins TRBV20-1 to TRBJ2-7, with D possibly matching TRBD2 (5 bases). Trimming removed 3 bases from V and 2 bases from J, with 8 bases in between. CDR1 DFQATT and CDR2 SNEGSKA come from the germline V gene (reference sequence). This CDR3 contains 12 residues. CDR3 DNA: TGCAGTGCTAGTCCCGGGACCTACGAGCAGTACTTC. Its translation is CSASPGTYEQYF.

This chain links TRBV24-1 with TRBJ2-3, with 10 bases aligning to TRBD1. This CDR3 is 14 amino acids long. Germline V gives CDR1 KGHDR, CDR2 SFDVKD. The trim removed 5 bases at V and 3 bases at J, leaving 1 base unmatched. CDR3 bases: TGTGCCACCAGTGGGGGACAGGGGACAGATACGCAGTATTTT. This gives the protein CATSGGQGTDTQYF.

This clone has more than one count but fewer than ten. The chain combines TRBV3-1 (or the pseudogene TRBV3-2) with TRBJ1-1, with D possibly matching TRBD1 (5 bases). Per germline, CDR1 LGHDT and CDR2 YNNKEL (reference sequence). This CDR3 has 13 residues. V lost 1 base and J lost 7, with 10 bases in between. The CDR3 protein is CASSQVTGGEAFF. The CDR3 DNA sequence: TGTGCCAGCAGCCAAGTTACCGGGGGTGAAGCTTTCTTT.

The chain has TRBV19 and TRBJ1-6, with D unclear. V was clipped by 5 bases and J by 9 bases, with 17 bases between them. The CDR3 extends over 15 amino acids. Germline V gene data show CDR1 as LNHDA and CDR2 as SQIVND (reference sequence). The chain's CDR3 is CASSRGIRDSSPLHF. For the CDR3, the DNA is TGTGCCAGTAGTCGTGGGATTCGGGATTCTTCACCCCTCCACTTT.

The genes are TRBV30 and TRBJ1-5; D is uncertain. With 2 bases removed from V and 2 bases from J, the gap between germline ends came to 13 bases. Per germline, CDR1 GTSNPN and CDR2 SVGIG (reference sequence). The CDR3 spans 15 residues. DNA of the CDR3: TGTGCCTGGAGTTTGAGGGAAGGAGGCAATCAGCCCCAGCATTTT. Translated: CAWSLREGGNQPQHF.

V usage is TRBV27 and J usage is TRBJ1-1; D is perhaps TRBD1 (6 bases). V was shortened by 5 bases and J by 5 bases, with 15 bases between the two germline ends. CDR1 and CDR2 from the germline V gene are MNHEY and SMNVEV (reference sequence). The CDR3 totals 14 residues. In DNA, the CDR3 is TGTGCCAGCAGTCGGGACACCGGAGTAACTGAAGCTTTCTTT. Its translation: CASSRDTGVTEAFF.

This chain joins TRBV5-4 and TRBJ2-7, with 9 nucleotides matching TRBD1. Losses at the gene ends were 4 bases for V and 5 bases for J; bases not matched to a gene: 7. Germline values: CDR1 SGHNT, CDR2 YYREEE (reference sequence). The CDR3 is 14 residues long. CDR3 nucleotide sequence: TGTGCCAGCAGCCAATGGACAGGGGCGAACGAGCAGTACTTC. Its translation is CASSQWTGANEQYF.

This chain uses TRBV7-9 with TRBJ2-3; TRBD2 aligns across 8 bases. With V trimmed by 2 bases and J by 2 bases, 6 bases remained unmatched. The CDR3 has 16 residues. The germline V gene has CDR1 SEHNR and CDR2 FQNEAQ (reference sequence). CDR3 loop: CASSLSGGGYTDTQYF. Here the CDR3 DNA reads TGTGCCAGCAGCTTAAGCGGGGGAGGTTACACAGATACGCAGTATTTT.

This clone has a handful of counts. The rearrangement joins TRBV19 to TRBJ2-2, with no clear D. Germline-derived CDR1 and CDR2 are LNHDA and SQIVND (reference sequence). The CDR3 is 11 residues long. V gave up 4 bases and J gave up 5 bases, with 2 bases separating them. The CDR3 sequence is CASSTTGELFF. The DNA for the CDR3 is TGTGCCAGTAGTACAACCGGGGAGCTGTTTTTT.

This rearrangement joins TRBV10-2 to TRBJ2-7; D remains ambiguous. Trimming pared 4 bases from V and 7 bases from J, leaving 8 bases between. Germline V CDR1 and CDR2: WSHSY, SAAADI. This CDR3 is 11 amino acids long. This chain's CDR3 is CASSAPREQYF. As DNA, the CDR3 is TGCGCCAGCAGTGCGCCTAGGGAGCAGTACTTC.

This rearrangement joins TRBV6-5 to TRBJ1-3; possible D gene TRBD1, 6 bases. With 0 bases removed from V and 2 bases from J, the gap between germline ends came to 8 bases. Germline V gene sequence: CDR1 MNHEY, CDR2 SVGAGI. There are 15 residues in the CDR3. The CDR3 loop is CASSYSTGPGNTIYF. DNA of the CDR3: TGTGCCAGCAGTTACTCCACAGGGCCTGGAAACACCATATATTTT.

The V gene is TRBV30, the J gene TRBJ1-2; 7 positions agree with TRBD1. V shed 2 bases and J 5 bases; nucleotides not matched to a gene: 8. Germline V gives CDR1 GTSNPN, CDR2 SVGIG (reference sequence). This CDR3 is built from 14 residues. CDR3 sequence (DNA): TGTGCCTGGAGTTCCCGAGGACAGGCTTATGGCTACACCTTC. This encodes CAWSSRGQAYGYTF.